Sequencing of this T cell receptor beta chain was carried out in a study of blood T cells in healthy people across ages. Between the trimmed V and J ends, which lost 0 bases and 0 bases, there was a span of 11 bases. From germline, CDR1 is SGHRS and CDR2 YFSETQ. The CDR3 spans 16 residues. A few counts support this clonotype. A J-beta primer mix and a sample-barcoded 5' primer were used in a second PCR of about 7 to 12 cycles. A single record per CDR3 protein comes from TCRdb applying MiXCR to the 5' RACE reads. The sample yields about 930,000 distinct CDR3 sequences, about 29% seen once. These records were also assigned to another study, of T cells of mothers and their children.

The TCR originated in a woman aged 35 to 49 in good health. Source material: blood. The rearrangement links TRBV5-1 to TRBJ2-3, with D perhaps matching TRBD2 (7 bases). The CDR3 here is CASSLGGGASTDTQYF. CDR3 nucleotides: TGCGCCAGCAGCTTGGGCGGGGGCGCAAGCACAGATACGCAGTATTTT.